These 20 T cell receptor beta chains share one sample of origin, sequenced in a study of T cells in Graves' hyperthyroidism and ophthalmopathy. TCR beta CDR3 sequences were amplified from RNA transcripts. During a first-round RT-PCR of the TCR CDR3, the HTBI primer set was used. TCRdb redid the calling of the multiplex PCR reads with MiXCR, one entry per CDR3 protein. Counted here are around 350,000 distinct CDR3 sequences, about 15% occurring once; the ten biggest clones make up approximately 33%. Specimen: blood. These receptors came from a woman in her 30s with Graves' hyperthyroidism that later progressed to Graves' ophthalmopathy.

The CDR3 loop reads CASSSRDPGTVAEETQYF. The CDR3 DNA reads as TGTGCCAGCAGCTCCCGGGACCCCGGGACGGTAGCGGAGGAGACCCAGTACTTC. The J gene is TRBJ2-5, the V gene TRBV7-9, with D possibly matching TRBD2 (6 bases). The V end was cut by 4 bases, the J end by 5 bases, with 26 bases between. The CDR3 runs 18 residues. CDR1 SEHNR and CDR2 FQNEAQ come from the germline V gene (reference sequence).

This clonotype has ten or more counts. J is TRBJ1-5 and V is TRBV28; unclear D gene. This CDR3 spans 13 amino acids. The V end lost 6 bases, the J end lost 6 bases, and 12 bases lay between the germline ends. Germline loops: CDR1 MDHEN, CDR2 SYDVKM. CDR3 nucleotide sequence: TGTGCCAGCAGCCCTCTCTTGGGTCAGCCCCAGCATTTT. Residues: CASSPLLGQPQHF.

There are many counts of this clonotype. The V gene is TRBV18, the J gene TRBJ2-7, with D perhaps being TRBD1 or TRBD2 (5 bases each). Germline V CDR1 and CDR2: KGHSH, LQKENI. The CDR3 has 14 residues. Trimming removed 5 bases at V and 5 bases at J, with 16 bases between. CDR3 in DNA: TGTGCCAGCTCATCGGGAACGCAGGGAAACGAGCAGTACTTC. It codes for CASSSGTQGNEQYF. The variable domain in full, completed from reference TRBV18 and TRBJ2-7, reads NAGVMQNPRHLVRRRGQEARLRCSPMKGHSHVYWYRQLPEEGLKFMVYLQKENIIDESGMPKERFSAEFPKEGPSILRIQQVVRGDSAAYFCASSSGTQGNEQYFGPGTRLTVT.

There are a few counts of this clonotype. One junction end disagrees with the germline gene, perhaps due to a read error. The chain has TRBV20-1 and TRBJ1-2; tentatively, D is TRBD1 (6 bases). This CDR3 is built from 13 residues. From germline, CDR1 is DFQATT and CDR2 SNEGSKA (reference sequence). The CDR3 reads CGAVTGRGYGYTF. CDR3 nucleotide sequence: TGCGGTGCTGTTACAGGGAGAGGGTATGGCTACACCTTC.

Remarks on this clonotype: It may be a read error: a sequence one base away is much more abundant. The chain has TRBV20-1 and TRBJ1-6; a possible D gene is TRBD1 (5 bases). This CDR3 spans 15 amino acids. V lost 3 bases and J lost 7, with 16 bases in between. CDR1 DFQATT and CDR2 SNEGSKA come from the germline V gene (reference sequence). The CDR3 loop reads CSARSLGGGNSPLHF. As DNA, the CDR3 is TGCAGTGCTAGGAGTCTCGGGGGAGGGAATTCACCCCTCCACTTT.

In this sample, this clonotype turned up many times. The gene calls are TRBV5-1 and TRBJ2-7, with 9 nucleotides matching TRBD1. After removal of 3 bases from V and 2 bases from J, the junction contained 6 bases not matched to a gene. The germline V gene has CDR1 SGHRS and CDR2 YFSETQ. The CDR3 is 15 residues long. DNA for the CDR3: TGCGCCAGCAGCTGGGGACAGGGCCTAACCTACGAGCAGTACTTC. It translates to CASSWGQGLTYEQYF.

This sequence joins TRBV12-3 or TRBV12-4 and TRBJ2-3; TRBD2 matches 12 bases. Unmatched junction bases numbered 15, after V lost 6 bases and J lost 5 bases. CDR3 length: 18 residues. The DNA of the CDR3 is TGTGCCAGCAGCCCCTACCTCCGACTAGCGGGAGATGGAGATACGCAGTATTTT. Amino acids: CASSPYLRLAGDGDTQYF.

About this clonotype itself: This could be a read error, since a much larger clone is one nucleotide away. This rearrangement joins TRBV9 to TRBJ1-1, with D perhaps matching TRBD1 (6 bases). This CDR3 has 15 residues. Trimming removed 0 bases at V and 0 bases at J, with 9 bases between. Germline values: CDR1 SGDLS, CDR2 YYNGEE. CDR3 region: CASSVVGGMNTEAFF. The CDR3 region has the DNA TGTGCCAGCAGCGTAGTTGGGGGCATGAACACTGAAGCTTTCTTT. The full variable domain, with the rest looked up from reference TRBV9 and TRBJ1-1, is DSGVTQTPKHLITATGQRVTLRCSPRSGDLSVYWYQQSLDQGLQFLIQYYNGEERAKGNILERFSAQQFPDLHSELNLSSLELGDSALYFCASSVVGGMNTEAFFGQGTRLTVV.

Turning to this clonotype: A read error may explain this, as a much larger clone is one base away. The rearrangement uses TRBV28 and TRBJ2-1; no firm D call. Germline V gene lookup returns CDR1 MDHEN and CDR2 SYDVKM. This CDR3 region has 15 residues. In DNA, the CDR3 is TGTGCCAGCAGTTGGCTCCACAACTCCTACAATGAGCAGCTCTTC. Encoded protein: CASSWLHNSYNEQLF.

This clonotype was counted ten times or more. This CDR3 is CASRGLPVAGQYF. CDR3 bases: TGTGCCAGCAGGGGACTCCCAGTGGCGGGGCAGTATTTT. The chain combines TRBV2 with TRBJ2-3; a weak D match, TRBD2 (6 bases). The CDR3 loop spans 13 amino acids. CDR1 and CDR2 (germline): SNHLY, FYNNEI. V lost 6 bases and J lost 11, with 18 bases in between.

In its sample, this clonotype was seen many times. Here the CDR3 reads CSATSRGLGDEKLFF. CDR3 bases: TGCAGTGCTACAAGTAGGGGGCTCGGAGATGAAAAACTGTTTTTT. V gene TRBV20-1 combines with J gene TRBJ1-4, with 7 bases lining up with TRBD1. Trimming removed 4 bases from V and 6 bases from J; junction bases left unmatched: 11. Germline-derived CDR1 and CDR2 are DFQATT and SNEGSKA (reference sequence). This CDR3 is built from 15 residues.

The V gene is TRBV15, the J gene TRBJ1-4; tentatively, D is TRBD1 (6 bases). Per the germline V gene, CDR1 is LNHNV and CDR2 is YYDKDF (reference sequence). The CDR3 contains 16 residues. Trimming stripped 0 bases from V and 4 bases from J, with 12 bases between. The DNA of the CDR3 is TGTGCCACCAGCAGAGATCGGGCAGGGGTTAATGAAAAACTGTTTTTT. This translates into CATSRDRAGVNEKLFF.

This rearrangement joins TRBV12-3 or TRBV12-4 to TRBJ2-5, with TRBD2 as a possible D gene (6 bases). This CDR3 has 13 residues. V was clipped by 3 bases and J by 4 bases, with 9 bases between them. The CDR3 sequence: CASSFGLTETQYF. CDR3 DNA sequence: TGTGCCAGCAGTTTCGGACTAACAGAGACCCAGTACTTC.

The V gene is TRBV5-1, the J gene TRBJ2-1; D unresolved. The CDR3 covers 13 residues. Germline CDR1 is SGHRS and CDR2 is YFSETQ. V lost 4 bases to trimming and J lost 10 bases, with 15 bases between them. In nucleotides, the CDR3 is TGCGCCAGCAGCCCTGGACCAGGCTGGGAGCAGTTCTTC. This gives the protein CASSPGPGWEQFF.

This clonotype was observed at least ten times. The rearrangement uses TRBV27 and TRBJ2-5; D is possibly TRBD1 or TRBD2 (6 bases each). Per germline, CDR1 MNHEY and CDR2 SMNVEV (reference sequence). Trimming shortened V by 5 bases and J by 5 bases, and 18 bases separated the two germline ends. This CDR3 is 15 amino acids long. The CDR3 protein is CASSVGLGGWETQYF. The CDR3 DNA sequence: TGTGCCAGCAGTGTGGGCTTAGGGGGGTGGGAGACCCAGTACTTC.

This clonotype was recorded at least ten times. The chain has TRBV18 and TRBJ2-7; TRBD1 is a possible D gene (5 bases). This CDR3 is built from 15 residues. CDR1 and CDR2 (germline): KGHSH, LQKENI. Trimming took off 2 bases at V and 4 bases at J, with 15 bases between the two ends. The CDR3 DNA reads TGTGCCAGCTCACCAGGGGCAGGTTCCGCGTACGAGCAGTACTTC. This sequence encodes CASSPGAGSAYEQYF.

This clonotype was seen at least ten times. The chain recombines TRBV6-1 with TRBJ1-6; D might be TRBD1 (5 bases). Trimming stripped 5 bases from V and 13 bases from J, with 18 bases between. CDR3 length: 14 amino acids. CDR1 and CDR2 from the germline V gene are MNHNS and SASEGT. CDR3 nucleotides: TGTGCCAGCAGTCATGAGACTGAACAGGATCCCCTCCACTTT. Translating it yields CASSHETEQDPLHF.

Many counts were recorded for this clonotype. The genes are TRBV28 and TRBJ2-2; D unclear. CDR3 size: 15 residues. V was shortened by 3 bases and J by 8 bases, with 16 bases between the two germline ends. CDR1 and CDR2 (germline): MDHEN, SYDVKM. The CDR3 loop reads CASSFLDRFKGELFF. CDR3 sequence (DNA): TGTGCCAGCAGTTTCTTGGACCGATTCAAGGGGGAGCTGTTTTTT. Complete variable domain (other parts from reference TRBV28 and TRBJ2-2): DVKVTQSSRYLVKRTGEKVFLECVQDMDHENMFWYRQDPGLGLRLIYFSYDVKMKEKGDIPEGYSVSREKKERFSLILESASTNQTSMYLCASSFLDRFKGELFFGEGSRLTVL.

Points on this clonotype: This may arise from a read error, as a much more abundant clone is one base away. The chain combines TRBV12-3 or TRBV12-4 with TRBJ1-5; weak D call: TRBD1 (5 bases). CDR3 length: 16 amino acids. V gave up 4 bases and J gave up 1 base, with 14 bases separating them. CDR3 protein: CASSSGGAGSNQPQHF. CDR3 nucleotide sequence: TGTGCCAGCAGTTCCGGTGGGGCTGGCAGCAATCAGCCCCAGCATTTT.

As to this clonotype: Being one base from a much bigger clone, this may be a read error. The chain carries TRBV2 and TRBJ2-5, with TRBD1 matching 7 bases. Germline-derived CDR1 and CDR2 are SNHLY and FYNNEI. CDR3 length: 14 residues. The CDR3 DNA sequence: TGTGCCGGCAGTTCCGACAGGGACCAAGAGACCCAGTACTTC. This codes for CAGSSDRDQETQYF.